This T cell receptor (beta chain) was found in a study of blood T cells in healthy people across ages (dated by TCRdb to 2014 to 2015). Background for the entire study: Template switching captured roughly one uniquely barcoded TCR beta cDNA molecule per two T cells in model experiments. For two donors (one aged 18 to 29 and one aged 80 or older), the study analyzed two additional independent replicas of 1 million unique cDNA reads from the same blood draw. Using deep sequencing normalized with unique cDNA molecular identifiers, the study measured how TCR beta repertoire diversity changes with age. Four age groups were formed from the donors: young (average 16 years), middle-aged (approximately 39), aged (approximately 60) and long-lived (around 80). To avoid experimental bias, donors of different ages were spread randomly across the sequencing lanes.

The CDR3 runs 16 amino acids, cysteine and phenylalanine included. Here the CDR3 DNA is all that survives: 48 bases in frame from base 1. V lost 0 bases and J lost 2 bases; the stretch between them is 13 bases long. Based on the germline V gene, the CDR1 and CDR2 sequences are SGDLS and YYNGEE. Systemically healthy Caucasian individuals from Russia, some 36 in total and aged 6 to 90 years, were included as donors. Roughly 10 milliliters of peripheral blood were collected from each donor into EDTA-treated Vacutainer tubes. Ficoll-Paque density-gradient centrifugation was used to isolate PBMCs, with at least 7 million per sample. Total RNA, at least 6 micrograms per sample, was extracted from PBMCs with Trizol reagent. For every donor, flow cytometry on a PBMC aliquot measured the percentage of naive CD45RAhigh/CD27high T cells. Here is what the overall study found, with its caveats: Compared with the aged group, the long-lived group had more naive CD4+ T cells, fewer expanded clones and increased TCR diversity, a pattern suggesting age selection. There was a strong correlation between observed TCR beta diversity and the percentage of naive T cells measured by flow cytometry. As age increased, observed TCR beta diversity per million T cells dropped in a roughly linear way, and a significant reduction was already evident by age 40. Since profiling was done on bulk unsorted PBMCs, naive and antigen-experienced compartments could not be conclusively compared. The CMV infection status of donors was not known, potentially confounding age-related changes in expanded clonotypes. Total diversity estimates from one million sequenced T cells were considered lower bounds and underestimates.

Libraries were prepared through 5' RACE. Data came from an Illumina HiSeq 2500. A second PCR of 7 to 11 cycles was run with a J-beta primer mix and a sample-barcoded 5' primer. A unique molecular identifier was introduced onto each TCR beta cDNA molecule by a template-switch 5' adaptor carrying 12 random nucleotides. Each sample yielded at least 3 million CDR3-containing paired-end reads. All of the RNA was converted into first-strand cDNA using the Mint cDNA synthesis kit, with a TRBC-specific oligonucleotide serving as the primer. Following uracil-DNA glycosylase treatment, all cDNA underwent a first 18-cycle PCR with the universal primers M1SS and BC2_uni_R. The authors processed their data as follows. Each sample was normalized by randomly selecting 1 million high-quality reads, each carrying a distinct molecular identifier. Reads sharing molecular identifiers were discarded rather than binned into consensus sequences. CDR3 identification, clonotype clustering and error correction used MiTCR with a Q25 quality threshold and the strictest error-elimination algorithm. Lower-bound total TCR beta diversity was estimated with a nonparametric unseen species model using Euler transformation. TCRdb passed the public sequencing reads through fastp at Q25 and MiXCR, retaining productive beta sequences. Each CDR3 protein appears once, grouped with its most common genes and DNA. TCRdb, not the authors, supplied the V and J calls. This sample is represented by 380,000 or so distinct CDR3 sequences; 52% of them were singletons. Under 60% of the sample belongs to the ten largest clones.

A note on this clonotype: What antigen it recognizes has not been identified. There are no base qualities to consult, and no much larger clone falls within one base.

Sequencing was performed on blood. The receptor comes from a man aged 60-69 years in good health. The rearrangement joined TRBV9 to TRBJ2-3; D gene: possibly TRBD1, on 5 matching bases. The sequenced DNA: TGTGCCAGCAGCGTAGGTAGTAGTGGGGCCACAGATACGCAGTATTTT. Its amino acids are CASSVGSSGATDTQYF. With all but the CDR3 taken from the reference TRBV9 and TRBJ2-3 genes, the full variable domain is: DSGVTQTPKHLITATGQRVTLRCSPRSGDLSVYWYQQSLDQGLQFLIQYYNGEERAKGNILERFSAQQFPDLHSELNLSSLELGDSALYFCASSVGSSGATDTQYFGPGTRLTVL.